The 22 T cell receptor beta chains below were found in one sample sequenced in a study of T cell repertoires in cytomegalovirus infection. Each CDR3 protein gets one entry after TCRdb re-called the reads with MiXCR. The sample lists some 270,000 distinct CDR3 sequences, about 20% seen once, with roughly a fifth in the top ten. These receptors are not linked to any known antigen. The specimen comprised cultured PBMCs, sampled from culture after CMV antigen stimulation. The receptor set was obtained from a human donor in good health (CMV status not recorded). Some clones in this sample may be carry-over from other donors' samples.

This clonotype turned up a few times. The CDR3 coding sequence is TGTGCCAGCAGTTTTCGAGGGACTGGAAACACCATATATTTT. Protein product: CASSFRGTGNTIYF. The rearrangement links TRBV12-3 or TRBV12-4 to TRBJ1-3; D ambiguous. Trimming removed 3 bases at V and 2 bases at J, with 8 bases between. This CDR3 is built from 14 residues.

CDR3 in amino acids: CASSLASSGAGRNEQFF. The CDR3 DNA sequence: TGTGCCAGCAGCTTAGCGTCGTCAGGAGCGGGACGGAATGAGCAGTTCTTC. The chain is built from TRBV7-2 and TRBJ2-1; 7 positions agree with TRBD2. CDR3 length: 17 amino acids. Trimming at V came to 0 bases and at J to 7 bases, leaving 12 bases not matched to a gene. CDR1 is SGHTA, CDR2 FQGNSA, per germline.

The V and J genes are TRBV4-3 and TRBJ2-1; TRBD1 agrees at 10 bases. Trimming cost V 0 bases and J 10 bases; bases outside gene matches: 6. The CDR3 covers 15 residues. Germline-derived CDR1 and CDR2 are LGHNA and YSLEER. For the CDR3, the DNA is TGCGCCAGCAGCCAAGAGGGGACAGGGGCCCTCGAGCAGTTCTTC. Its translation is CASSQEGTGALEQFF.

This clonotype appeared a single time. The chain carries TRBV12-3 or TRBV12-4 and TRBJ2-1, with D unclear. The CDR3 is 16 residues long. The ends were cut back, 3 bases at V and 7 bases at J, with 19 bases in the middle. The CDR3: CASSFTSSGVRNEQFF. CDR3 DNA sequence: TGTGCCAGCAGTTTCACTTCTTCGGGCGTTCGAAATGAGCAGTTCTTC.

This clonotype came up many times. This chain joins TRBV7-9 and TRBJ2-3; D ambiguous. The CDR3 has 13 amino acids. The germline gives CDR1 SEHNR, CDR2 FQNEAQ (reference sequence). V dropped 5 bases and J dropped 5 bases, with 11 bases sitting between them. The CDR3 here is CASSPAQIDTQYF. CDR3 DNA sequence: TGTGCCAGCAGCCCAGCTCAAATAGATACGCAGTATTTT.

This clonotype was recorded many times. The gene calls are TRBV28 and TRBJ1-2; no firm D call. Looked up from germline, CDR1 is MDHEN and CDR2 is SYDVKM. V was pared by 5 bases and J by 0 bases, with 13 bases between. This CDR3 has 15 residues. The CDR3: CASSQRPLANYGYTF. In DNA form, the CDR3 reads TGTGCCAGCAGTCAAAGACCGCTAGCTAACTATGGCTACACCTTC.

The chain links TRBV7-3 to TRBJ2-1, with D maybe TRBD2 (7 bases). In germline, CDR1 is SGHTA, CDR2 FQGTGA. This CDR3 is built from 15 residues. V dropped 4 bases and J dropped 7 bases, with 17 bases sitting between them. The CDR3 region has the DNA TGTGCCAGCAGCTCACAGGGAGGGATCTTAAATGAGCAGTTCTTC. It codes for CASSSQGGILNEQFF.

This chain joins TRBV7-8 and TRBJ1-4, with D tentatively TRBD1 (5 bases). CDR1 and CDR2 from the germline V gene are SGHVS and FQNEAQ. Trimming cost V 5 bases and J 3 bases, with 19 bases left between them. CDR3 size: 17 residues. CDR3 coding DNA: TGTGCCAGCAGCCGCCACCGGGGGGTCGGAGCTAATGAAAAACTGTTTTTT. Translation: CASSRHRGVGANEKLFF.

In its sample, this clonotype was seen many times. The gene calls are TRBV12-3 or TRBV12-4 and TRBJ2-1; D is ambiguous. Trimming removed 7 bases from V and 2 bases from J, with 6 bases in between. The CDR3 sequence is 12 residues long. DNA for the CDR3: TGTGCCAGCACCCTTGCCTACAATGAGCAGTTCTTC. Its protein is CASTLAYNEQFF.

This clonotype has a handful of counts. The rearrangement links TRBV12-3 or TRBV12-4 to TRBJ2-1, with 10 positions matching TRBD2. The CDR3 consists of 16 residues. Trimming at V came to 5 bases and at J to 7 bases, leaving 11 bases not matched to a gene. The CDR3 region has the DNA TGTGCCAGCAGTAGAGCGGGAGGGCCCACTGTAAATGAGCAGTTCTTC. This gives the protein CASSRAGGPTVNEQFF.

This clonotype has only a few counts. CDR3: CASSHRQGSNQPQHF. In DNA form, the CDR3 reads TGCGCCAGCAGCCATCGCCAGGGTAGCAATCAGCCCCAGCATTTT. This sequence joins TRBV4-1 and TRBJ1-5, with a tentative D call TRBD1 (5 bases). This CDR3 is built from 15 residues. The V and J ends lost 3 bases and 0 bases respectively, with 9 bases between them. The germline V gene has CDR1 MGHRA and CDR2 YSYEKL.

This clonotype was counted once. Just one base apart from a much larger clone, this may be a read error. The V gene is TRBV6-5, the J gene TRBJ2-1; D is uncertain. The CDR3 spans 12 residues. Germline loops: CDR1 MNHEY, CDR2 SVGAGI. The CDR3 bases are TGTACCAGCAGGACCGCATTCAATGAGCAGTTCTTC. Its translation: CTSRTAFNEQFF.

This clonotype was seen many times. The chain has TRBV7-2 and TRBJ1-1; D uncertain. The germline CDR1 and CDR2 sequences are SGHTA and FQGNSA. The CDR3 runs 13 residues. With 3 bases removed from V and 5 bases from J, the gap between germline ends came to 10 bases. The DNA for the CDR3 is TGTGCCAGCAGCTTTGGAGGATCGACTGAAGCTTTCTTT. Translated: CASSFGGSTEAFF.

This chain connects TRBV27 to TRBJ1-1; no firm D call. The V gene's germline CDR1 is MNHEY and CDR2 SMNVEV (reference sequence). The CDR3 contains 13 residues. Trimming left V 8 bases short and J 4 bases short, with 14 bases between. The CDR3 region is CASGAHKGTEAFF. CDR3 sequence (DNA): TGTGCCAGCGGAGCCCACAAGGGCACTGAAGCTTTCTTT.

This clonotype was found many times. The J gene is TRBJ1-1, the V gene TRBV19; D may be TRBD1 (6 bases). V lost 8 bases to trimming and J lost 0 bases, with 13 bases between them. The CDR3 consists of 14 residues. Germline V gene lookup returns CDR1 LNHDA and CDR2 SQIVND (reference sequence). The CDR3 DNA reads as TGTGCCAGTTCCCACAGGGTGATGAACACTGAAGCTTTCTTT. It codes for CASSHRVMNTEAFF.

The chain carries TRBV24-1 and TRBJ2-1; 8 bases match TRBD2. The CDR3 loop spans 17 amino acids. Germline V gene sequence: CDR1 KGHDR, CDR2 SFDVKD. V shed 3 bases, J shed 9 bases, and the junction held 15 bases outside the gene matches. This chain's CDR3 is CATSDNGAGVFNGEQFF. The CDR3 nucleotides are TGTGCCACCAGTGATAATGGAGCGGGAGTTTTTAATGGTGAGCAGTTCTTC.

The CDR3 spells CASSFKGLAGGAYEQYV. The CDR3 nucleotides read TGTGCCAGCAGCTTTAAGGGTCTAGCGGGAGGTGCCTACGAGCAGTACGTC. This chain uses TRBV7-8 with TRBJ2-7, with 11 bases lining up with TRBD2. The CDR3 is 17 amino acids. With 3 bases clipped from V and 2 bases from J, the junction kept 9 bases outside the gene matches. The germline V gene has CDR1 SGHVS and CDR2 FQNEAQ.

V usage is TRBV10-3 and J usage is TRBJ2-5, with TRBD1 matching over 7 bases. Unmatched junction bases numbered 7, after V lost 6 bases and J lost 3 bases. Germline V gives CDR1 ENHRY, CDR2 SYGVKD. The CDR3 runs to 14 residues. This chain's CDR3 is CAISEQGTEETQYF. The CDR3 DNA follows: TGTGCCATCAGCGAGCAGGGGACAGAAGAGACCCAGTACTTC.

The chain recombines TRBV4-1 with TRBJ1-4; D is ambiguous. This CDR3 is built from 15 residues. V lost 1 base, J lost 0 bases, and 6 bases lay in between. Germline CDR1 is MGHRA and CDR2 is YSYEKL. CDR3 protein: CASSQVPTTNEKLFF. In nucleotides, the CDR3 is TGCGCCAGCAGCCAAGTCCCCACAACTAATGAAAAACTGTTTTTT.

The chain carries TRBV29-1 and TRBJ1-1; D is unclear. V was shortened by 0 bases and J by 0 bases, with 11 bases between the two germline ends. The CDR3 runs to 15 residues. The germline gives CDR1 SQVTM, CDR2 ANQGSEA. The CDR3 spells CSVEEGGRLNTEAFF. The CDR3 DNA is TGCAGCGTTGAAGAGGGTGGCAGACTGAACACTGAAGCTTTCTTT.

The V gene is TRBV24-1, the J gene TRBJ2-3; TRBD2 matches 8 bases. The V segment lost 7 bases and the J segment 4 bases; nucleotides outside the gene matches: 9. The germline V gene has CDR1 KGHDR and CDR2 SFDVKD. The CDR3 is 15 amino acids. DNA for the CDR3: TGTGCCACCAGCTACGGGACTAGTTTTGCAGATACGCAGTATTTT. It translates to CATSYGTSFADTQYF.

This clonotype was seen only a few times. The V and J genes are TRBV11-2 and TRBJ2-7; D is unclear. V lost 2 bases and J 2 bases, leaving 4 bases between the germline ends. The CDR3 is 12 residues long. Germline values: CDR1 SGHAT, CDR2 FQNNGV. DNA for the CDR3: TGTGCCAGCAGCTTACGACCCTACGAGCAGTACGTC. Amino acid sequence: CASSLRPYEQYV.